The 28 T cell receptor beta chains presented below share a single source sample, sequenced in a study of OX40 agonist ivuxolimab in advanced cancers. Profiled with immunoSEQ multiplex PCR; TCRdb holds only in-frame clones, not every one. This table has 43,000 or so clones, 88% appearing once. The source material was CD4+ or CD8+ T cells sorted from blood, sampled in a trial of the OX40 agonist ivuxolimab. The source is an adult with an advanced solid tumor such as melanoma, head and neck, liver or kidney cancer.

The chain recombines TRBV29-1 with TRBJ2-7; 12 bases agree with TRBD1. From germline, CDR1 is SQVTM and CDR2 ANQGSEA. This CDR3 has 15 amino acids. The V gene end was trimmed by 2 bases and the J gene end by 7 bases; junction bases not matched to a gene: 9. The CDR3, as DNA: TGCAGCGTTGAACGGTCGGGACAGGGGGCTGGAGAGCAGTACTTC. Translating it yields CSVERSGQGAGEQYF.

The rearrangement uses TRBV19 and TRBJ1-2; 11 bases fit TRBD1. There are 14 residues in the CDR3. The trim removed 7 bases at V and 5 bases at J, leaving 6 bases unmatched. CDR1 is LNHDA, CDR2 SQIVND, per germline (reference sequence). The CDR3 bases are TGTGCCAGTACGGGGGACAGGGGGTATTATGGCTACACCTTC. Translated: CASTGDRGYYGYTF.

The genes are TRBV5-5 and TRBJ2-1; the match to TRBD1 covers 9 bases. V was pared by 4 bases and J by 7 bases, with 3 bases of the junction left unmatched. This CDR3 is built from 13 residues. Germline lookup yields CDR1 SGHKS and CDR2 YYEKEE (reference sequence). CDR3 in amino acids: CASSRTGVNEQFF. The CDR3 DNA sequence: TGTGCCAGCAGCCGGACAGGGGTTAATGAGCAGTTCTTC.

V usage is TRBV7-2 and J usage is TRBJ2-7; no firm D call. Looked up from germline, CDR1 is SGHTA and CDR2 is FQGNSA. V gave up 1 base and J gave up 7 bases, with 11 bases separating them. This CDR3 has 13 amino acids. The CDR3 region is CASSLDPTLEQYF. The CDR3 coding sequence is TGTGCCAGCAGCTTAGACCCGACTTTGGAGCAGTACTTC.

The gene calls are TRBV27 and TRBJ2-4, with 10 positions matching TRBD1. V dropped 5 bases and J dropped 0; count of bases not matched to a gene: 16. This CDR3 region has 20 residues. Germline V gene sequence: CDR1 MNHEY, CDR2 SMNVEV (reference sequence). Here the CDR3 reads CASSQVRGQGETLAKNIQYF. The CDR3 region has the DNA TGTGCCAGCAGTCAAGTAAGAGGACAGGGGGAAACCTTAGCCAAAAACATTCAGTACTTC.

The chain carries TRBV28 and TRBJ1-6; D gene uncertain. Germline assignment: CDR1 MDHEN and CDR2 SYDVKM. This CDR3 is 13 amino acids long. Trimming removed 8 bases from V and 10 bases from J, with 15 bases in between. CDR3 in amino acids: CASHPRRRSPLHF. CDR3 coding DNA: TGTGCCAGCCACCCTCGACGCAGGTCACCCCTCCACTTT.

The genes are TRBV19 and TRBJ2-3, with 9 bases lining up with TRBD1. This CDR3 contains 14 residues. Looked up from germline, CDR1 is LNHDA and CDR2 is SQIVND (reference sequence). J gave up 3 bases and V 8 bases, and 6 bases lay outside the gene matches. The CDR3 DNA reads as TGTGCCAGTTCCGGGACAGGGAGGACAGATACGCAGTATTTT. Its protein product is CASSGTGRTDTQYF. Full variable domain (rest looked up from reference TRBV19 and TRBJ2-3): DGGITQSPKYLFRKEGQNVTLSCEQNLNHDAMYWYRQDPGQGLRLIYYSQIVNDFQKGDIAEGYSVSREKKESFPLTVTSAQKNPTAFYLCASSGTGRTDTQYFGPGTRLTVL.

This clone was found once. The V gene is TRBV18, the J gene TRBJ2-7; TRBD2 agrees at 11 bases. CDR3 length: 18 amino acids. Germline lookup yields CDR1 KGHSH and CDR2 LQKENI. Trimming took 4 bases from V and 2 from J; bases not matched to a gene: 13. The CDR3 spells CASSRLSSIAGGAYEQYF. In nucleotides, the CDR3 is TGTGCCAGCTCACGTTTGTCCAGCATAGCGGGAGGGGCCTACGAGCAGTACTTC.

CDR3 bases: TGTGCCAGCACGGGGGGGGCGCGGACCGGGGAGCTGTTTTTT. It codes for CASTGGARTGELFF. This chain uses TRBV2 with TRBJ2-2; 8 bases match TRBD2. This CDR3 contains 14 residues. Trimming removed 7 bases from V and 5 bases from J; junction bases left unmatched: 6. In germline, CDR1 is SNHLY, CDR2 FYNNEI.

The chain is built from TRBV10-1 and TRBJ2-7; 11 bases align to TRBD2. There are 18 residues in the CDR3. V lost 7 bases and J lost 0; bases outside the gene matches: 14. Germline CDR1 is WNHNN and CDR2 is SYGVQD (reference sequence). CDR3 sequence (DNA): TGCGCCAGCACCCTCCCGACCGCACTAGCGGGAGTCTCCTACGAGCAGTACTTC. Protein product: CASTLPTALAGVSYEQYF.

The J gene is TRBJ2-7, the V gene TRBV6-1; D gene unclear. CDR3 length: 15 residues. The V gene's germline CDR1 is MNHNS and CDR2 SASEGT. V was trimmed by 0 bases and J by 0 bases, leaving 9 bases between them. CDR3 amino acids: CASSEAAGSSYEQYF. In nucleotides, the CDR3 is TGTGCCAGCAGTGAAGCGGCCGGGTCCTCCTACGAGCAGTACTTC.

This chain uses TRBV6-6 with TRBJ1-3; possibly TRBD1 for D (6 bases). The CDR3 has 15 residues. Per germline, CDR1 MNHNY and CDR2 SVGAGI (reference sequence). With 0 bases removed from V and 3 bases from J, the gap between germline ends came to 9 bases. The CDR3 DNA follows: TGTGCCAGCAGTTACTCCGGGGGGCATGGAAACACCATATATTTT. Encoded protein: CASSYSGGHGNTIYF.

This chain connects TRBV5-6 to TRBJ1-4; D is uncertain. The CDR3 extends over 14 amino acids. Trimming removed 2 bases from V and 6 bases from J, with 11 bases in between. Germline V gene data show CDR1 as SGHDT and CDR2 as YYEEEE. The CDR3 reads CASSLVNRDEKLFF. The CDR3 DNA is TGTGCCAGCAGCTTAGTGAATAGGGATGAAAAACTGTTTTTT. The variable domain in full, completed from reference TRBV5-6 and TRBJ1-4, reads DAGVTQSPTHLIKTRGQQVTLRCSPKSGHDTVSWYQQALGQGPQFIFQYYEEEERQRGNFPDRFSGHQFPNYSSELNVNALLLGDSALYLCASSLVNRDEKLFFGSGTQLSVL.

The genes are TRBV5-4 and TRBJ2-1; TRBD1 matches 7 bases. This CDR3 has 15 amino acids. V lost 4 bases, J lost 7 bases, and 11 bases stayed unmatched. CDR1 is SGHNT, CDR2 YYREEE, per germline (reference sequence). CDR3: CASSRLGQNRNEQFF. CDR3 coding DNA: TGTGCCAGCAGCCGTTTGGGACAGAACAGGAATGAGCAGTTCTTC.

The chain links TRBV6-5 to TRBJ1-6, with 10 nucleotides matching TRBD1. V gave up 4 bases and J gave up 10 bases; unmatched junction bases: 7. Germline assignment: CDR1 MNHEY and CDR2 SVGAGI. The CDR3 spans 15 residues. The CDR3 bases are TGTGCCAGCAGTTTACGGACAGGGGGGGGATCACCCCTCCACTTT. This gives the protein CASSLRTGGGSPLHF.

The J gene is TRBJ2-3, the V gene TRBV5-8; 8 bases are shared with TRBD2. The germline CDR1 and CDR2 sequences are SGHTS and YDEGEE. Unmatched junction bases numbered 12, after V lost 3 bases and J lost 3 bases. The CDR3 is 17 residues long. CDR3 DNA: TGTGCCAGCAGCTCCATCGTCTCTAGCGGGCAAACAGATACGCAGTATTTT. This encodes CASSSIVSSGQTDTQYF. Filled out from reference TRBV5-8 and TRBJ2-3, the complete variable domain reads EAGVTQSPTHLIKTRGQQATLRCSPISGHTSVYWYQQALGLGLQFLLWYDEGEERNRGNFPPRFSGRQFPNYSSELNVNALELEDSALYLCASSSIVSSGQTDTQYFGPGTRLTVL.

The chain carries TRBV9 and TRBJ1-2; possible D gene TRBD1, 5 bases. Looked up from germline, CDR1 is SGDLS and CDR2 is YYNGEE. This CDR3 is built from 13 residues. V was clipped by 3 bases and J by 5 bases, with 11 bases between them. The CDR3 sequence is CASSASEGYGYTF. CDR3 in DNA: TGTGCCAGCAGCGCCTCGGAGGGGTATGGCTACACCTTC.

The V call is TRBV7-9, the J call TRBJ2-1; 14 bases line up with TRBD2. The junction had 7 bases not matched to a gene; V was cut back by 2 bases and J by 1 base. Germline CDR1 SEHNR, CDR2 FQNEAQ (reference sequence). CDR3 length: 19 residues. The DNA of the CDR3 is TGTGCCAGCAGCTTATGGGGACTAGCGGGAGTAGGTTCCTACAATGAGCAGTTCTTC. Translation gives CASSLWGLAGVGSYNEQFF.

The chain employs TRBV6-6 and TRBJ1-1, with D possibly matching TRBD1 (5 bases). Germline V gene data show CDR1 as MNHNY and CDR2 as SVGAGI (reference sequence). V was trimmed by 6 bases and J by 12 bases, leaving 20 bases between them. There are 13 residues in the CDR3. Written as DNA, the CDR3 is TGTGCCAGCAGAGACCGGGACGTCGGGCGGCCTTTCTTT. Protein product: CASRDRDVGRPFF.

V usage is TRBV7-9 and J usage is TRBJ1-1, with D possibly being TRBD1 (5 bases). The V end lost 6 bases, the J end lost 5 bases, and 10 bases lay between the germline ends. The V gene's germline CDR1 is SEHNR and CDR2 FQNEAQ (reference sequence). There are 12 residues in the CDR3. The CDR3 region is CASRSDSTEAFF. Written as DNA, the CDR3 is TGTGCCAGCAGATCTGACAGTACTGAAGCTTTCTTT.

J is TRBJ2-7 and V is TRBV7-2; a weak D match, TRBD1 (6 bases). The ends were cut back, 3 bases at V and 2 bases at J, with 11 bases in the middle. Germline assignment: CDR1 SGHTA and CDR2 FQGNSA. This CDR3 region has 14 residues. CDR3 sequence reads: CASSLRGSAYEQYF. The CDR3 DNA is TGTGCCAGCAGCTTGAGGGGGAGCGCCTACGAGCAGTACTTC.

The chain employs TRBV5-1 and TRBJ2-7, with D possibly being TRBD2 (6 bases). Trimming left V 0 bases short and J 5 bases short, with 9 bases between. Germline CDR1 and CDR2: SGHRS and YFSETQ. The CDR3 covers 13 residues. CDR3 loop: CASSLGLVDEQYF. The CDR3 nucleotides read TGCGCCAGCAGCTTGGGACTAGTGGACGAGCAGTACTTC.

The V call is TRBV2, the J call TRBJ1-1; the D gene is possibly TRBD1 (5 bases). Germline loops: CDR1 SNHLY, CDR2 FYNNEI. Trimming shortened V by 6 bases and J by 4 bases, and 15 bases separated the two germline ends. The CDR3 sequence is 14 residues long. CDR3 loop: CASSQSGGSTEAFF. The CDR3 DNA reads as TGTGCCAGCAGCCAGAGTGGGGGAAGCACTGAAGCTTTCTTT.

The chain is built from TRBV19 and TRBJ2-3; D remains ambiguous. This CDR3 has 14 residues. Germline CDR1 is LNHDA and CDR2 is SQIVND (reference sequence). Trimming stripped 3 bases from V and 0 bases from J, with 7 bases between. Here the CDR3 reads CASSMGTSTDTQYF. CDR3 sequence (DNA): TGTGCCAGTAGTATGGGCACTAGCACAGATACGCAGTATTTT.

J is TRBJ2-6 and V is TRBV6-1, with TRBD2 as a possible D gene (5 bases). This CDR3 comprises 15 residues. V lost 5 bases, J lost 4 bases, and 12 bases lay in between. Germline V gives CDR1 MNHNS, CDR2 SASEGT. CDR3 residues: CASSLGSGGANVLTF. CDR3 nucleotides: TGTGCCAGCAGTCTAGGTTCGGGGGGGGCCAACGTCCTGACTTTC.

The chain joins TRBV5-1 to TRBJ2-7; 7 nucleotides align to TRBD1. V was clipped by 7 bases and J by 0 bases; unmatched bases: 7. Germline CDR1 reads SGHRS; CDR2 reads YFSETQ. The CDR3 spans 14 residues. The CDR3 sequence is CASGGQPNSYEQYF. CDR3 bases: TGCGCCAGCGGGGGACAGCCCAACTCCTACGAGCAGTACTTC.

This chain uses TRBV5-1 with TRBJ2-7; 12 bases are a match to TRBD2. Germline V gives CDR1 SGHRS, CDR2 YFSETQ. V dropped 4 bases and J dropped 1; count of bases not matched to a gene: 3. The CDR3 is 15 amino acids. CDR3 coding DNA: TGCGCCAGCAGCGCGGGACTAGCGGGTTCCTACGAGCAGTACTTC. Protein sequence: CASSAGLAGSYEQYF.

The genes are TRBV29-1 and TRBJ2-3; either TRBD1 or TRBD2 may supply D (7 bases each). V dropped 4 bases and J dropped 4 bases, with 12 bases sitting between them. Germline CDR1 and CDR2: SQVTM and ANQGSEA. The CDR3 length is 13 residues. This chain's CDR3 is CSVGSGGADTQYF. The CDR3, as DNA: TGCAGCGTTGGTTCAGGGGGGGCAGATACGCAGTATTTT.